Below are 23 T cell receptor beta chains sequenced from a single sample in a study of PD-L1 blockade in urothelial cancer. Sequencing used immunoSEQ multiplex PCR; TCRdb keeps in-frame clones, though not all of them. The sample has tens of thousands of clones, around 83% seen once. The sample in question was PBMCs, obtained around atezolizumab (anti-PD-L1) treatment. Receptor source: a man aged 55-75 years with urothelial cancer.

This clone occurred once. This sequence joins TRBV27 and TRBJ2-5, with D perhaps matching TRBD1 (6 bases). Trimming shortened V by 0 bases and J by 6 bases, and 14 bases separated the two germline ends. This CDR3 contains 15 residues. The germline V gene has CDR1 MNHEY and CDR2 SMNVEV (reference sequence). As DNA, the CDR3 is TGTGCCAGCAGTTTATCGGGTCAGGGGCGGCAGACCCAGTACTTC. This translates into CASSLSGQGRQTQYF.

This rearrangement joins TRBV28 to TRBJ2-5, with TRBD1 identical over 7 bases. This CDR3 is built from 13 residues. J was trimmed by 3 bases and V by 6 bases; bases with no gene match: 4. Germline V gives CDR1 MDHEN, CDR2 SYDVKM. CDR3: CASRTDREETQYF. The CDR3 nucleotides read TGTGCCAGCAGGACCGACAGGGAAGAGACCCAGTACTTC.

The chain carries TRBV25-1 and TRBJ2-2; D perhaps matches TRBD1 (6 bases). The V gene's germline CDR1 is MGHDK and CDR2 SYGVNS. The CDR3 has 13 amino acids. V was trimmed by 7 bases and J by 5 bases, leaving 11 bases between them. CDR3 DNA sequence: TGTGCCAGCACTCTCACAGGGACCGGGGAGCTGTTTTTT. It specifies CASTLTGTGELFF.

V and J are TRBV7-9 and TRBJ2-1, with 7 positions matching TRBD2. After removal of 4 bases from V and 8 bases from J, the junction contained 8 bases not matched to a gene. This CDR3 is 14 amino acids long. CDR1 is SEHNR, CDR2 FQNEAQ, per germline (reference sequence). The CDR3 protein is CASSSTGGSDEQFF. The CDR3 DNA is TGTGCCAGCAGCTCAACGGGCGGGAGCGATGAGCAGTTCTTC.

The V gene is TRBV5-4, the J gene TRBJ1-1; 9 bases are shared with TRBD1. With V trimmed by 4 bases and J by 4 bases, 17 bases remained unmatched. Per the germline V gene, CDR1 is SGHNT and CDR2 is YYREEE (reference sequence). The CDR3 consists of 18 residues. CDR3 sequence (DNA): TGTGCCAGCAGCGTGGGGGCTGGGACAGGGAGTGTGAGCACTGAAGCTTTCTTT. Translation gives CASSVGAGTGSVSTEAFF.

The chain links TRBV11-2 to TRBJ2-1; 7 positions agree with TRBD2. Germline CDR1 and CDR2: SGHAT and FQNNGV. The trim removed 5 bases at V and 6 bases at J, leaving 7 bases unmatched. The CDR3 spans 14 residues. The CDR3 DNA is TGTGCCAGCAGCCCCCGGGACTACAGCAATGAGCAGTTCTTC. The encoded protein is CASSPRDYSNEQFF.

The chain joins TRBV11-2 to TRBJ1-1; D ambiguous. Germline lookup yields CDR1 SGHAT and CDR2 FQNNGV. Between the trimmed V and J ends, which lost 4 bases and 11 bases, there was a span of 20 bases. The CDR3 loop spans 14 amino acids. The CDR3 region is CASSSPRWLPGAFF. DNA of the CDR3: TGTGCCAGCAGCTCACCGAGGTGGCTCCCGGGGGCTTTCTTT. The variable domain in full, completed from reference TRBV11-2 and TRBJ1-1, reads EAGVAQSPRYKIIEKRQSVAFWCNPISGHATLYWYQQILGQGPKLLIQFQNNGVVDDSQLPKDRFSAERLKGVDSTLKIQPAKLEDSAVYLCASSSPRWLPGAFFGQGTRLTVV.

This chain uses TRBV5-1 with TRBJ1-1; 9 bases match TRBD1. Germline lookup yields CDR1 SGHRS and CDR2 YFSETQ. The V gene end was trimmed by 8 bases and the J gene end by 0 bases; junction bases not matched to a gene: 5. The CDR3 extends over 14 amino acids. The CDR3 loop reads CASRQGGLNTEAFF. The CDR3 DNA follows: TGCGCCAGTCGACAGGGGGGACTGAACACTGAAGCTTTCTTT.

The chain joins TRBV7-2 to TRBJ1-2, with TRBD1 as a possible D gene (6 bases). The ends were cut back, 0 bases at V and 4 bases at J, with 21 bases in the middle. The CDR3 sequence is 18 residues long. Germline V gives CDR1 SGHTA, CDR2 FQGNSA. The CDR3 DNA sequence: TGTGCCAGCAGCTTAGCGGGCCCCGGGGGGGGCAGCTCCTATGGCTACACCTTC. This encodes CASSLAGPGGGSSYGYTF.

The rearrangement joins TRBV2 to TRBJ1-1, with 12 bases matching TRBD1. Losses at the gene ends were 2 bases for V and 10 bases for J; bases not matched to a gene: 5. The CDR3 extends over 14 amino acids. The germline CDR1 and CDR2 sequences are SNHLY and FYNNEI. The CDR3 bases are TGTGCCAGCAGTGAAAGGGGACAGGGGGCCGTAGCTTTCTTT. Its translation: CASSERGQGAVAFF. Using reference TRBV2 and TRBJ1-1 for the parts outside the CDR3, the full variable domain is EPEVTQTPSHQVTQMGQEVILRCVPISNHLYFYWYRQILGQKVEFLVSFYNNEISEKSEIFDDQFSVERPDGSNFTLKIRSTKLEDSAMYFCASSERGQGAVAFFGQGTRLTVV.

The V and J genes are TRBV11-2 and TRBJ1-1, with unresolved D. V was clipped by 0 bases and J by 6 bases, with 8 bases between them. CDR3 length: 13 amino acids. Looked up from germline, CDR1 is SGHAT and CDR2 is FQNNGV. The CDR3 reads CASSLDRGAEAFF. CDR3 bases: TGTGCCAGCAGCTTAGATCGGGGAGCTGAAGCTTTCTTT.

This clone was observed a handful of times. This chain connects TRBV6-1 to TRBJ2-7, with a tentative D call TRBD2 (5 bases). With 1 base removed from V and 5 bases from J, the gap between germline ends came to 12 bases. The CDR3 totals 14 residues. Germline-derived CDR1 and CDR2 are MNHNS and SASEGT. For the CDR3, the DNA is TGTGCCAGCAGTGAAGTAAAGGGTAGCGACGAGCAGTACTTC. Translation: CASSEVKGSDEQYF.

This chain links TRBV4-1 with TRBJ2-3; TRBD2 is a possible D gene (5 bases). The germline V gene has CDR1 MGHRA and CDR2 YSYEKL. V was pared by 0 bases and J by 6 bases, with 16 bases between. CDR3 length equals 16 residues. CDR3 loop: CASSQDRGLAGDTQYF. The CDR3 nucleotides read TGCGCCAGCAGCCAAGATCGGGGTCTAGCTGGTGATACGCAGTATTTT.

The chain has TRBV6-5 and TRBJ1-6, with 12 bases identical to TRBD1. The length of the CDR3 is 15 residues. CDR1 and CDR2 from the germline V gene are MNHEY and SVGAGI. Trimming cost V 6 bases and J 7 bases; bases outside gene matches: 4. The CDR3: CASRHGTGGNSPLHF. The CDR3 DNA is TGTGCCAGCAGACACGGGACAGGGGGCAATTCACCCCTCCACTTT.

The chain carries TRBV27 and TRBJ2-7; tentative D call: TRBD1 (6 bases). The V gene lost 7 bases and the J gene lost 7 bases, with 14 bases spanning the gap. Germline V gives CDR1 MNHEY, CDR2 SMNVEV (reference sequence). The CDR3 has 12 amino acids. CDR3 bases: TGTGCCAGCAAAATACAGGGTGGGGAGCAGTACTTC. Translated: CASKIQGGEQYF.

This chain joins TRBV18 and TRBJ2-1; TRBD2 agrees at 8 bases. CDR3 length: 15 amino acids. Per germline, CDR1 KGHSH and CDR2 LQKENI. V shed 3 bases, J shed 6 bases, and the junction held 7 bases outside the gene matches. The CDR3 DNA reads TGTGCCAGCTCACCGGGACTAGAATACGGCAATGAGCAGTTCTTC. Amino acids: CASSPGLEYGNEQFF. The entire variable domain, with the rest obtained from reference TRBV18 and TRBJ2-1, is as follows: NAGVMQNPRHLVRRRGQEARLRCSPMKGHSHVYWYRQLPEEGLKFMVYLQKENIIDESGMPKERFSAEFPKEGPSILRIQQVVRGDSAAYFCASSPGLEYGNEQFFGPGTRLTVL.

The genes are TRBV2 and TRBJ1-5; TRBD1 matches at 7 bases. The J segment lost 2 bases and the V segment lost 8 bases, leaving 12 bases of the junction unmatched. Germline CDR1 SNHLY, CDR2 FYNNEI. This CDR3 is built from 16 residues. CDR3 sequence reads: CASGEGADFGNQPQHF. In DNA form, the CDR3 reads TGTGCCAGCGGAGAGGGGGCGGATTTTGGCAATCAGCCCCAGCATTTT.

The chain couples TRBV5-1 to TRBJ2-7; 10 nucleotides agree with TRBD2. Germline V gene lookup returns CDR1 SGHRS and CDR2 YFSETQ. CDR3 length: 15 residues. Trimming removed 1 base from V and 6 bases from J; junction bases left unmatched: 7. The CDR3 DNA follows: TGCGCCAGCAGCTTGTTGGCTAGCGGGAGTTCCGAGCAGTACTTC. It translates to CASSLLASGSSEQYF.

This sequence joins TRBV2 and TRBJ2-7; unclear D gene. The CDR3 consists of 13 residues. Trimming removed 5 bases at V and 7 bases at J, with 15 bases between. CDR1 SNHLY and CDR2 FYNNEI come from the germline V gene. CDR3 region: CASSLYVAVEQYF. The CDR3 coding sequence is TGTGCCAGCAGTTTATATGTTGCGGTAGAGCAGTACTTC.

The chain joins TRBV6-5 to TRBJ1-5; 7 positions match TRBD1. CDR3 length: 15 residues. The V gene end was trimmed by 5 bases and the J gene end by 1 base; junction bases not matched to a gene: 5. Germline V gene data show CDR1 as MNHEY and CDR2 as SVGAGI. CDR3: CASSPQGVSNQPQHF. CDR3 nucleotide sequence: TGTGCCAGCAGTCCTCAGGGGGTCAGCAATCAGCCCCAGCATTTT.

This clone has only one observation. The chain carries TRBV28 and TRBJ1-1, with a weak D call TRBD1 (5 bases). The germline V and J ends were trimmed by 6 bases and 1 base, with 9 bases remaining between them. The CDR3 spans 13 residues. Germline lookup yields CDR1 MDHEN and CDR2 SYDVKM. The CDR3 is CASRGLGNTEAFF. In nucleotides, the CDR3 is TGTGCCAGCAGGGGACTTGGGAACACTGAAGCTTTCTTT.

CDR3 amino acids: CASSFSGWETQYF. The CDR3 DNA reads as TGTGCCAGCAGTTTTTCGGGGTGGGAGACCCAGTACTTC. J is TRBJ2-5 and V is TRBV28; tentatively, D is TRBD2 (5 bases). Germline lookup yields CDR1 MDHEN and CDR2 SYDVKM. The CDR3 length is 13 residues. Trimming cost V 3 bases and J 5 bases, with 10 bases left between them.

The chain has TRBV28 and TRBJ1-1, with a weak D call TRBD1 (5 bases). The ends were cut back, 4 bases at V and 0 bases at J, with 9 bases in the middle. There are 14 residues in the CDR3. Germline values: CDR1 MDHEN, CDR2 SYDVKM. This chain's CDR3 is CASSSSGLNTEAFF. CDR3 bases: TGTGCCAGCAGTTCGTCAGGGCTGAACACTGAAGCTTTCTTT.